Sequencing of this TCR beta chain was carried out in a study of blood T cell repertoires in COVID-19. Study-wide context: Acute and convalescent COVID-19 samples came from the United States, Italy and Spain. In each case, the material was cDNA or gDNA derived from T cells, B-cell-depleted T cells, or PBMCs.

Methods used by the authors: Cell counts per sample came from amplifying reference gene primers. The assay was immunoSEQ multiplex PCR, and TCRdb's table has in-frame clones only and misses some. Clone size and the V and J calls come from that table; the DNA yielded D and trimming. Of some 220,000 clones listed, approximately 90% were seen once; the top ten hold roughly 12%. Specimen: peripheral blood. The TCR was taken from a woman between 18 and 29 years old who had recovered from COVID-19.

CDR3 residues: CAWKPGASGNTIYF. CDR3 sequence (DNA): TGTGCCTGGAAACCAGGGGCCTCTGGAAACACCATATATTTT. The chain employs TRBV30 and TRBJ1-3; D may be TRBD1 (6 bases). This CDR3 contains 14 residues. Germline values: CDR1 GTSNPN, CDR2 SVGIG (reference sequence). The V gene lost 4 bases and the J gene lost 0 bases, with 10 bases spanning the gap.